In this sample, the clone carrying this TCR beta chain turned up once. This CDR3 is 15 amino acids long. The ends lost 1 base at V and 9 bases at J; junction bases unmatched: 5. Germline V gene lookup returns CDR1 SEHNR and CDR2 FQNEAQ (reference sequence). This sample stems from a study of long-term antiretroviral therapy in people with HIV. Researchers report immunoSEQ v3.0 was run at survey level. TCRdb's table, derived via immunoSEQ multiplex PCR, lists solely in-frame clones and lacks some. This table holds over 35,000 clones, less than 95% found once. Sequencing was performed on unsorted PBMCs, taken 9.2 years after starting antiretroviral therapy. The V and J genes are TRBV7-9 and TRBJ1-6; 8 nucleotides align to TRBD1. The source is a man aged 25 to 40 with HIV. The CDR3 loop reads CASSLGTGGSSPLHF. Written as DNA, the CDR3 is TGTGCCAGCAGCTTAGGAACAGGGGGTTCTTCACCCCTCCACTTT.